This TCR beta chain is from a study of blood T cell repertoires in COVID-19. Germline V gene sequence: CDR1 SGDLS, CDR2 YYNGEE. This CDR3 spans 16 amino acids. The V end was cut by 0 bases, the J end by 3 bases, with 12 bases between. The repertoire was sequenced with immunoSEQ multiplex PCR; TCRdb's copy has only in-frame clones and lacks some. The sample has 200,000 to 250,000 clones, around 80% seen once. V usage is TRBV9 and J usage is TRBJ2-2, with D perhaps matching TRBD1 (6 bases). Material for sequencing was peripheral blood. The TCR was taken from a woman in her seventies with acute or convalescent COVID-19. In DNA, the CDR3 is TGTGCCAGCAGCGTAGGTTTAGGGGGAGACACCGGGGAGCTGTTTTTT. This sequence encodes CASSVGLGGDTGELFF.